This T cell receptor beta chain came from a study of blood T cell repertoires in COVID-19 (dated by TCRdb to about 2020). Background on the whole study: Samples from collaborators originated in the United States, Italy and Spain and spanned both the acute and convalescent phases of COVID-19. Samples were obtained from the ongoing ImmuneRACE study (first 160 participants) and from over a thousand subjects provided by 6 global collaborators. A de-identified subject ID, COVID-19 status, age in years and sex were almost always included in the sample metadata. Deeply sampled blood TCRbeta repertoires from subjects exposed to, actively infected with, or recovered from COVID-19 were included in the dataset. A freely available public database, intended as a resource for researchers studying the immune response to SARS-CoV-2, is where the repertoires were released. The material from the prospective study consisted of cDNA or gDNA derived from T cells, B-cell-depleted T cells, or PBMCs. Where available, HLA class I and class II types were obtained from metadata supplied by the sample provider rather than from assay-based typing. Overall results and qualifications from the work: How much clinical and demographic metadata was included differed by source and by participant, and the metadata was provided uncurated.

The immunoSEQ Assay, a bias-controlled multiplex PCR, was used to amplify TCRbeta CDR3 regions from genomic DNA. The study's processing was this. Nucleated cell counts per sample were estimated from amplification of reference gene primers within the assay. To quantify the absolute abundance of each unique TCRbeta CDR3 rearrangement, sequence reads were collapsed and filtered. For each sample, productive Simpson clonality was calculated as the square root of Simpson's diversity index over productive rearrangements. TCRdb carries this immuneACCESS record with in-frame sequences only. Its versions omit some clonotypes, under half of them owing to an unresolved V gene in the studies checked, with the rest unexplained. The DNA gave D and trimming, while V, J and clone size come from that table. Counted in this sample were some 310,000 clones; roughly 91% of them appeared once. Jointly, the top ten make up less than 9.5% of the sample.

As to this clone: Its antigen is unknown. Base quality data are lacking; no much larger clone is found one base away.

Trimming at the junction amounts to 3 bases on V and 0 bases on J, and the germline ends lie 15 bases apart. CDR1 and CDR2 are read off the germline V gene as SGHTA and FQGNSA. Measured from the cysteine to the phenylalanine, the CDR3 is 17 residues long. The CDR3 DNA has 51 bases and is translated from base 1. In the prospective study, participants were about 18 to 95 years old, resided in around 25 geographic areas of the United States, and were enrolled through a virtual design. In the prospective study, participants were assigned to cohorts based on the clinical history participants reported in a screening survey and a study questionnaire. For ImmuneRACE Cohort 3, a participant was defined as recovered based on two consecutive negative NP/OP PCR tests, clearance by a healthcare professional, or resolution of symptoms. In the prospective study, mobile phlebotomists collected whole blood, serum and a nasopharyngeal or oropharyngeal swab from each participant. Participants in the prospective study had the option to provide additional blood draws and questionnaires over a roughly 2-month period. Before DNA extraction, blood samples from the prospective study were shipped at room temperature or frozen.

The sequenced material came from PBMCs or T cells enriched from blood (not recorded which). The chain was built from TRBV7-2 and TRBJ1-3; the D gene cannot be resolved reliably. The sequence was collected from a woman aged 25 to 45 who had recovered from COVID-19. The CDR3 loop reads CASSFCTETLSGNTIYF. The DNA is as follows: TGTGCCAGCAGCTTCTGCACAGAAACCCTCTCTGGAAACACCATATATTTT.